These T cell receptor beta chains were read from a single sample in a study of blood T cell repertoires in COVID-19. Libraries were prepared by immunoSEQ multiplex PCR; TCRdb keeps only in-frame clonotypes and omits some of them. This sample has roughly 140,000 clones, with 70% to 90% found just once. The sequencing input was peripheral blood. Every receptor here comes from a human donor in a cohort sampled during active COVID-19. CDR3s include the opening cysteine and the closing phenylalanine or tryptophan. D genes are given only for firm matches. Size tells how often a clone was seen (once, few, many) or the class of an expanded clone, and some rows leave it out.

. . TRBJ2-1 TRBV9 TGTGCCAGCAGCGTATCCCCCGGAGACAATGAGCAGTTCTTC CASSVSPGDNEQFF
. . TRBJ2-5 TRBV10-3 TGTGCCACCTCCGTGGGCCCCGCTCGACGAGAGACCCAGTACTTC CATSVGPARRETQYF
. . TRBJ2-1 TRBV27 TGTGCCAGCAGTCCCCTCAGGGGCAGGGAGTTCTTC CASSPLRGREFF
. . TRBJ2-3 TRBV5-1 TGCGCCAGCAGCTTGGTGTTCAGTCTCACAGATACGCAGTATTTT CASSLVFSLTDTQYF
once . TRBJ1-5 TRBV19 TGTGCCAGTACCCAGGGACAACATAGCAATCAGCCCCAGCATTTT CASTQGQHSNQPQHF
. TRBD2 TRBJ2-1 TRBV9 TGTGCCAGCAGCGTAGCTGAAACGGGGGGAAGCATAACCAATGAGCAGTTCTTC CASSVAETGGSITNEQFF
once TRBD2 TRBJ2-3 TRBV3-1/TRBV3-2 TGTGCCAGCAGCCCTACTAGCGGGGGGAGCACAGATACGCAGTATTTT CASSPTSGGSTDTQYF
. . TRBJ2-7 TRBV2 TGTGCCAGCAGTTGGGCGTACGAGCAGTACTTC CASSWAYEQYF
. TRBD1 TRBJ1-6 TRBV5-1 TGCGCCAGCAGCTTGAGGGTGCAGGGGGCGGATAATTCACCCCTCCACTTT CASSLRVQGADNSPLHF
. TRBD1 TRBJ1-6 TRBV15 TGTGCCACCAGCGGGGGACAGGGGAGCTCCTATAATTCACCCCTCCACTTT CATSGGQGSSYNSPLHF
once . TRBJ1-2 TRBV7-2 TGTGCCAGCAGCTTAGCAGGGGGCTATGGCTACACCTTC CASSLAGGYGYTF
. TRBD1 TRBJ2-5 TRBV5-6 TGTGCCAGCAGCTTAGGAGACAGGGGCCAAGAGACCCAGTACTTC CASSLGDRGQETQYF
. TRBD2 TRBJ2-1 TRBV18 TGTGCCAGCTCACCACCTAGCGGGGGCCACAATGAGCAGTTCTTC CASSPPSGGHNEQFF
once TRBD2 TRBJ2-1 TRBV18 TGTGCCAGCTCACCATTTAGCGGGGATTACAATGAGCAGTTCTTC CASSPFSGDYNEQFF
. TRBD1 TRBJ2-3 TRBV5-4 TGTGCCAGTTCCGAACAGGGGGCAGGGGATACGCAGTATTTT CASSEQGAGDTQYF
. TRBD1 TRBJ1-6 TRBV5-6 TGTGCCAGCAGCCGGGACAGGCTGAGCTCCTATAATTCACCCCTCCACTTT CASSRDRLSSYNSPLHF
. TRBD1 TRBJ1-1 TRBV5-6 TGTGCCAGCAGTATTGGACAGGGAGCTCTTGACACTGAAGCTTTCTTT CASSIGQGALDTEAFF
. . TRBJ2-1 TRBV7-3 TGTGCCAGCAGCTCAGGGACTTACAATGAGCAGTTCTTC CASSSGTYNEQFF
. . TRBJ1-2 TRBV14 TGTGCCAGCAGCCCTCGGACAGACCTCTATGGCTACACCTTC CASSPRTDLYGYTF
. . TRBJ2-1 TRBV5-4 TGTGCCAGCAGCTTGGAGAGCGTCTGGGGACTTGGGGAGCAGTTCTTC CASSLESVWGLGEQFF
. TRBD1 TRBJ1-1 TRBV29-1 TGCAGCGCCGTTGACAGGGGGAACACTGAAGCTTTCTTT CSAVDRGNTEAFF
. TRBD1 TRBJ1-4 TRBV5-4 TGTGCCAGCAGCGGGACAGGGGGCGGTGAAAAACTGTTTTTT CASSGTGGGEKLFF
. TRBD2 TRBJ2-3 TRBV2 TGTGCCAGCAAGCTACTGTCTAGGGCGGGGGGTATAGATACGCAGTATTTT CASKLLSRAGGIDTQYF
. . TRBJ1-2 TRBV30 TGTGCCTCTATCACCGGTCACTATGGCTACACCTTC CASITGHYGYTF
. . TRBJ2-2 TRBV4-3 TGCGCCAGCAGCCAAGGACAGCATTACACCGGGGAGCTGTTTTTT CASSQGQHYTGELFF
. TRBD2 TRBJ2-1 TRBV15 TGTGCCACACGACTAGCCCTTAACTCCTACAATGAGCAGTTCTTC CATRLALNSYNEQFF
. . TRBJ2-7 TRBV15 TGTGCCACCAGCAGAGAGGGACTTAACTACGAGCAGTACTTC CATSREGLNYEQYF
medium-sized TRBD1 TRBJ2-1 TRBV14 TGTGCCAGCAGCCTCCTACCGGGACAGGGTGACAATGAGCAGTTCTTC CASSLLPGQGDNEQFF
. . TRBJ2-3 TRBV7-9 TGTGCCAGCAGCGATATTACGGGTACGCAGTATTTT CASSDITGTQYF
. . TRBJ2-1 TRBV2 TGTGCCAGCAGGTACAGGGACTCCTACAATGAGCAGTTCTTC CASRYRDSYNEQFF
once TRBD1 TRBJ2-1 TRBV5-8 TGTGCCAGCCATGGACAGGAGAGAGTTGAGCAGTTCTTC CASHGQERVEQFF
. TRBD1 TRBJ2-5 TRBV5-5 TGTGCCAGCAGCTCTGGGGACAGGGGGCGGCAAGAGACCCAGTACTTC CASSSGDRGRQETQYF
. . TRBJ2-7 TRBV29-1 TGCAGCGTTGGGAACAGGGCTGCCCACGAGCAGTACTTC CSVGNRAAHEQYF
once . TRBJ1-2 TRBV20-1 TGCAGTGCCCCCGGTGGTTATGGCTACACCTTC CSAPGGYGYTF
. TRBD1 TRBJ1-5 TRBV7-9 TGTGCCAGCAGTTCCGGGACAGGGATTCAGCCCCAGCATTTT CASSSGTGIQPQHF
. . TRBJ2-5 TRBV18 TGTGCCAGCTCACCGTCTCTACAAACAGGTACCCAGTACTTC CASSPSLQTGTQYF
. . TRBJ2-1 TRBV5-1 TGCGCCAGCTGGACGGGAGATGAGCAGTTCTTC CASWTGDEQFF
. . TRBJ2-5 TRBV7-9 TGTGCCAGCGGCCCGGGGTTGGTTGAGACCCAGTACTTC CASGPGLVETQYF
once TRBD2 TRBJ2-4 TRBV5-1 TGCGCCAGCAGCTTAACGGGGGGGCCGGGCAAAAACATTCAGTACTTC CASSLTGGPGKNIQYF
. TRBD1 TRBJ1-5 TRBV19 TGTGCCAGTAGTATAGAGAGGGACAGGGGGCATAGCAGCAATCAGCCCCAGCATTTT CASSIERDRGHSSNQPQHF
. TRBD2 TRBJ2-1 TRBV7-9 TGTGCCAGCTCCAAGGGGCTAGCGGGGGGGCATGAGCAGTTCTTC CASSKGLAGGHEQFF
. . TRBJ2-7 TRBV5-8 TGTGCCAGCACGCCCAGGGGTAAAGGCCTCTACGAGCAGTACTTC CASTPRGKGLYEQYF
few TRBD1 TRBJ2-2 TRBV11-2 TGTGCCAGCAGCTCAAGCCCCGGCAGGGGGCAAGACGGGGAGCTGTTTTTT CASSSSPGRGQDGELFF
. TRBD1 TRBJ1-1 TRBV19 TGTGCCAGTAGTGAGACAGGGAGGCGGCTGATGAACACTGAAGCTTTCTTT CASSETGRRLMNTEAFF
. TRBD1 TRBJ1-2 TRBV6-5 TGTGCCAGCAGACAGGGGTTCTATGGCTACACCTTC CASRQGFYGYTF
. . TRBJ1-1 TRBV6-5 TGTGCCAGCAGCCAGCAGGTGAACACTGAAGCTTTCTTT CASSQQVNTEAFF
. TRBD1 TRBJ1-2 TRBV2 TGTGCCAGCAGCCAGACAGGGGCCTATGGCTACACCTTC CASSQTGAYGYTF
few TRBD2 TRBJ2-5 TRBV9 TGTGCCAGCAGCGTAACAGGGCAAGGAGGTAGCGGGGGACAAGAGACCCAGTACTTC CASSVTGQGGSGGQETQYF
once . TRBJ1-1 TRBV13 TGTGCCAGCAGCTTACTAGACCCTTGGGCAGGGGACATGAACACTGAAGCTTTCTTT CASSLLDPWAGDMNTEAFF
. TRBD1 TRBJ1-2 TRBV4-1 TGCGCCAGTGCGCTGGGGGACAGGGGGCCTATCTATGGCTACACCTTC CASALGDRGPIYGYTF
. TRBD1 TRBJ1-1 TRBV7-9 TGTGCCAGCAGCTCAACCCTGACAGGGCCCACTGAAGCTTTCTTT CASSSTLTGPTEAFF
. . TRBJ2-2 TRBV4-1 TGCGCCAGCAGTTTCGACAGGAACACCGGGGAGCTGTTTTTT CASSFDRNTGELFF
. . TRBJ2-3 TRBV30 TGTGCCTGGAGTGGTGCGGGCGGGGGCCTGAGCACAGATACGCAGTATTTT CAWSGAGGGLSTDTQYF
. . TRBJ1-2 TRBV6-1 TGTGCCAGCAGTGAGCAGCAGGGGATAGGCTATGGCTACACCTTC CASSEQQGIGYGYTF
. TRBD1 TRBJ1-2 TRBV7-2 TGTGCCAGCAGCTCCCTTCAGGGGGCCCTAGGAACTGGCTACACCTTC CASSSLQGALGTGYTF
. TRBD1 TRBJ1-2 TRBV6-6 TGTGCCAGCAGTTACATGGACAGGAGCTACACCTTC CASSYMDRSYTF
. . TRBJ1-1 TRBV27 TGTGCCAGCCGAACCAGGGTGACCACTGAAGCTTTCTTT CASRTRVTTEAFF